The 21 T cell receptor beta chains presented below share a single source sample, sequenced in a study of blood T cell repertoires in COVID-19. Clones were sequenced by immunoSEQ multiplex PCR, and TCRdb holds only the in-frame ones, with some missing. The sample yields roughly 96,000 clones, approximately 80% seen once. The sample taken for sequencing was peripheral blood. These receptor sequences come from a man aged 55 to 70 with acute or convalescent COVID-19.

V gene TRBV4-1 combines with J gene TRBJ2-2; 7 positions match TRBD2. The ends lost 3 bases at V and 6 bases at J; junction bases unmatched: 7. CDR1 MGHRA and CDR2 YSYEKL come from the germline V gene. This CDR3 comprises 15 residues. The CDR3 bases are TGCGCCAGCAGCCAGAGTAGCGGGTCGGCCGGGGAGCTGTTTTTT. Translating it yields CASSQSSGSAGELFF.

This CDR3 is CASSFDGGSSYNSPLHF. The CDR3 coding sequence is TGTGCCAGCAGCTTTGATGGGGGGAGCTCCTATAATTCACCCCTCCACTTT. The genes are TRBV5-4 and TRBJ1-6; D might be TRBD1 (5 bases). The CDR3 consists of 17 residues. The V gene's germline CDR1 is SGHNT and CDR2 YYREEE (reference sequence). Trimming removed 2 bases from V and 0 bases from J, with 12 bases in between.

The chain carries TRBV11-2 and TRBJ1-4, with a possible D match to TRBD1 (5 bases). CDR3 length equals 15 residues. The V gene's germline CDR1 is SGHAT and CDR2 FQNNGV. The ends were cut back, 0 bases at V and 11 bases at J, with 16 bases in the middle. DNA of the CDR3: TGTGCCAGCAGCTTAGATGGGGGAGGGGAACGGAAACTGTTTTTT. Protein product: CASSLDGGGERKLFF.

The CDR3 spells CASSQGQTTNEKLFF. The CDR3 DNA reads as TGCGCCAGCAGCCAAGGACAGACAACTAATGAAAAACTGTTTTTT. The chain couples TRBV4-1 to TRBJ1-4, with D possibly TRBD1 on 5 matching bases. The CDR3 consists of 15 residues. The germline V and J ends were trimmed by 1 base and 0 bases, with 6 bases remaining between them. The germline V gene has CDR1 MGHRA and CDR2 YSYEKL.

The V and J genes are TRBV3-1 (or the pseudogene TRBV3-2) and TRBJ1-1; possible D gene TRBD1, 5 bases. CDR3 size: 15 residues. Germline V gives CDR1 LGHDT, CDR2 YNNKEL (reference sequence). Trimming pared 4 bases from V and 5 bases from J, leaving 17 bases between. The CDR3 here is CASSPFGQLGTEAFF. The CDR3 bases are TGTGCCAGCAGCCCTTTTGGACAACTTGGGACTGAAGCTTTCTTT.

This chain joins TRBV28 and TRBJ2-7; TRBD1 agrees at 10 bases. Trimming at V came to 8 bases and at J to 4 bases, leaving 11 bases not matched to a gene. This CDR3 has 15 amino acids. Germline V gene lookup returns CDR1 MDHEN and CDR2 SYDVKM. CDR3 in amino acids: CASRGTGVVQYEQYF. The DNA of the CDR3 is TGTGCCAGCCGGGGGACAGGGGTCGTTCAGTACGAGCAGTACTTC.

The rearrangement joins TRBV14 to TRBJ2-7, with no clear D. Germline CDR1 reads SGHDN; CDR2 reads FVKESK. The CDR3 length is 15 residues. V dropped 1 base and J dropped 3 bases, with 13 bases sitting between them. The DNA for the CDR3 is TGTGCCAGCAGCCAAGGCCAGGTATTGAACTACGAGCAGTACTTC. Residues: CASSQGQVLNYEQYF.

The V and J genes are TRBV7-2 and TRBJ2-1; 9 bases are a match to TRBD2. This CDR3 is 16 amino acids long. From germline, CDR1 is SGHTA and CDR2 FQGNSA. V trimming: 5 bases; J trimming: 4 bases; junction bases outside the gene matches: 9. The CDR3, as DNA: TGTGCCAGCAGCCGCACGACTAGCGGACTTTACAATGAGCAGTTCTTC. Translation gives CASSRTTSGLYNEQFF.

This chain uses TRBV11-3 with TRBJ1-1; 8 bases agree with TRBD1. Trimming cost V 5 bases and J 3 bases; bases outside gene matches: 11. Germline CDR1 SGHNT, CDR2 YENEEA. CDR3 length equals 16 residues. In DNA form, the CDR3 reads TGTGCCAGCAGCGTGCTCAGGGGGCGCGGAGACACTGAAGCTTTCTTT. The encoded protein is CASSVLRGRGDTEAFF.

The rearrangement links TRBV5-1 to TRBJ1-2, with TRBD1 matching over 11 bases. This CDR3 has 20 amino acids. Germline CDR1 reads SGHRS; CDR2 reads YFSETQ. Trimming at V came to 5 bases and at J to 6 bases, leaving 24 bases not matched to a gene. The CDR3: CASSTGQLTLWGQGENGYTF. CDR3 nucleotides: TGCGCCAGCAGTACGGGACAGCTAACATTGTGGGGACAGGGGGAAAATGGCTACACCTTC.

The chain links TRBV6-5 to TRBJ1-2; the D gene is possibly TRBD1 (5 bases). The CDR3 has 13 amino acids. Germline V gives CDR1 MNHEY, CDR2 SVGAGI. V lost 6 bases and J 4 bases, leaving 12 bases between the germline ends. The CDR3 DNA reads TGTGCCAGCAGCTGGGGGGGGACCTATGGCTACACCTTC. This sequence encodes CASSWGGTYGYTF.

The gene calls are TRBV2 and TRBJ1-1; 8 nucleotides align to TRBD1. J was trimmed by 8 bases and V by 8 bases; bases with no gene match: 10. The CDR3 spans 13 residues. Germline V lookup: CDR1 SNHLY, CDR2 FYNNEI. The CDR3 protein is CASRNSGGREAFF. The CDR3 nucleotides read TGTGCCAGCCGTAACTCAGGGGGCAGAGAAGCTTTCTTT. Full variable domain (outside the CDR3, taken from reference TRBV2 and TRBJ1-1): EPEVTQTPSHQVTQMGQEVILRCVPISNHLYFYWYRQILGQKVEFLVSFYNNEISEKSEIFDDQFSVERPDGSNFTLKIRSTKLEDSAMYFCASRNSGGREAFFGQGTRLTVV.

The chain couples TRBV5-1 to TRBJ2-5; TRBD2 aligns across 7 bases. From germline, CDR1 is SGHRS and CDR2 YFSETQ. The length of the CDR3 is 18 residues. V gave up 1 base and J gave up 5 bases; unmatched junction bases: 17. The CDR3 DNA sequence: TGCGCCAGCAGCTTGTCGGGTCGGAGGGAGGGCCGGGAGGAGACCCAGTACTTC. Translation gives CASSLSGRREGREETQYF.

The chain carries TRBV27 and TRBJ1-5; 7 positions agree with TRBD1. The CDR3 is 13 residues long. V shed 4 bases, J shed 7 bases, and the junction held 4 bases outside the gene matches. Germline CDR1 reads MNHEY; CDR2 reads SMNVEV (reference sequence). In nucleotides, the CDR3 is TGTGCCAGCAGTTCACAGGGGCACCAGCCCCAGCATTTT. Translation: CASSSQGHQPQHF.

This clone was counted once. The chain has TRBV18 and TRBJ2-1, with 9 nucleotides matching TRBD1. The CDR3 is 14 residues long. V lost 5 bases, J lost 9 bases, and 8 bases stayed unmatched. Germline V gives CDR1 KGHSH, CDR2 LQKENI. CDR3 loop: CASSSRDREAEQFF. As DNA, the CDR3 is TGTGCCAGCTCATCCCGGGACAGGGAAGCTGAGCAGTTCTTC.

The chain uses TRBV7-8 and TRBJ2-1, with 7 bases matching TRBD2. Per germline, CDR1 SGHVS and CDR2 FQNEAQ. The length of the CDR3 is 15 residues. V was pared by 6 bases and J by 7 bases, with 12 bases of the junction left unmatched. CDR3 residues: CASSQWEGLWNEQFF. The DNA of the CDR3 is TGTGCCAGCAGTCAGTGGGAGGGCCTATGGAATGAGCAGTTCTTC. The full variable domain, rest sourced from reference TRBV7-8 and TRBJ2-1, is GAGVSQSPRYKVAKRGQDVALRCDPISGHVSLFWYQQALGQGPEFLTYFQNEAQLDKSGLPSDRFFAERPEGSVSTLKIQRTQQEDSAVYLCASSQWEGLWNEQFFGPGTRLTVL.

This clone showed up just once. The chain joins TRBV5-1 to TRBJ2-3, with TRBD2 identical over 8 bases. CDR3 size: 15 residues. Germline V lookup: CDR1 SGHRS, CDR2 YFSETQ. The V gene end was trimmed by 4 bases and the J gene end by 0 bases; junction bases not matched to a gene: 4. Here the CDR3 reads CASSPWTSSTDTQYF. The CDR3 DNA reads as TGCGCCAGCAGCCCATGGACTAGCAGCACAGATACGCAGTATTTT.

The rearrangement links TRBV9 to TRBJ1-5, with 8 bases that match TRBD1. The CDR3 runs to 16 residues. The V segment lost 4 bases and the J segment 3 bases; nucleotides outside the gene matches: 9. Germline V CDR1 and CDR2: SGDLS, YYNGEE. CDR3 sequence (DNA): TGTGCCAGCAGCCCTAGCCCAGGGGGCGTCAATCAGCCCCAGCATTTT. This gives the protein CASSPSPGGVNQPQHF.

This sequence joins TRBV12-2 and TRBJ1-2. TRBV12-2 has pseudogene status. The CDR3 loop spans 16 amino acids. The CDR3 nucleotides read TGTGCAAGTCGCCCCCGAATCCGGGTCCGGAGCTATGGCTACACCTTC. This encodes CASRPRIRVRSYGYTF.

The chain employs TRBV6-5 and TRBJ1-1; D not certain. The CDR3 runs 15 residues. From germline, CDR1 is MNHEY and CDR2 SVGAGI. The ends were cut back, 0 bases at V and 4 bases at J, with 12 bases in the middle. Written as DNA, the CDR3 is TGTGCCAGCAGTTACTCCGCCAACGGGGTCACTGAAGCTTTCTTT. It codes for CASSYSANGVTEAFF.

The V gene is TRBV15, the J gene TRBJ2-1; D gene unclear. Germline lookup yields CDR1 LNHNV and CDR2 YYDKDF (reference sequence). V dropped 0 bases and J dropped 0 bases, with 9 bases sitting between them. This CDR3 is 16 amino acids long. The CDR3 here is CATSREELSSYNEQFF. The CDR3 DNA reads as TGTGCCACCAGCAGAGAGGAGTTAAGCTCCTACAATGAGCAGTTCTTC.